The present entry profiles one T cell receptor beta chain with its context. Measured with immunoSEQ multiplex PCR; TCRdb has only the in-frame clones, and not every one. The table has some 230,000 clones, approximately 84% seen once; the top ten hold 14% to 15%. The CDR3 extends over 16 amino acids. Germline values: CDR1 SEHNR, CDR2 FQNEAQ (reference sequence). V lost 3 bases, J lost 9 bases, and 14 bases stayed unmatched. This sample is drawn from a study of blood T cell repertoires in COVID-19. The gene calls are TRBV7-9 and TRBJ2-1; 7 bases fit TRBD1. The sequence derives from a man aged 35 to 55 who had recovered from COVID-19. Input material: PBMCs or T cells enriched from blood (not recorded which). The chain's CDR3 is CASSFGQVGPLGEQFF. The CDR3, as DNA: TGTGCCAGCAGCTTTGGACAGGTTGGACCCCTCGGTGAGCAGTTCTTC. Looking up the rest from reference TRBV7-9 and TRBJ2-1 gives the full variable domain: DTGVSQNPRHKITKRGQNVTFRCDPISEHNRLYWYRQTLGQGPEFLTYFQNEAQLEKSRLLSDRFSAERPKGSFSTLEIQRTEQGDSAMYLCASSFGQVGPLGEQFFGPGTRLTVL.